One and the same sample provided the 5 T cell receptor beta chains below, sequenced in a study of PD-L1 blockade in urothelial cancer. TCRdb's table, derived via immunoSEQ multiplex PCR, lists solely in-frame clones and lacks some. The repertoire holds some 79,000 clones, with 82% as singletons. The sequences come from PBMCs, collected around atezolizumab (anti-PD-L1) treatment. The source is a man between 65 and 85 years old with urothelial cancer.

The rearrangement links TRBV13 to TRBJ1-4; 7 positions match TRBD1. CDR3 length: 16 residues. The trim removed 5 bases at V and 0 bases at J, leaving 6 bases unmatched. Germline V lookup: CDR1 PRHDT, CDR2 FYEKMQ (reference sequence). The DNA of the CDR3 is TGTGCCAGCAGCACCCGGACAGGTCCAACTAATGAAAAACTGTTTTTT. It encodes CASSTRTGPTNEKLFF.

A word on this clone: Other DNA sequences in the same sample also yield this CDR3. This rearrangement joins TRBV6-1 to TRBJ2-5; D might be TRBD2 (6 bases). With 2 bases removed from V and 1 base from J, the gap between germline ends came to 14 bases. The germline CDR1 and CDR2 sequences are MNHNS and SASEGT. The CDR3 runs to 16 residues. The CDR3 sequence is CASSELAGGPQETQYF. CDR3 nucleotide sequence: TGTGCCAGCAGTGAATTGGCAGGAGGGCCCCAAGAGACCCAGTACTTC.

The rearrangement links TRBV6-1 to TRBJ2-3, with a tentative D call TRBD1 (6 bases). CDR1 is MNHNS and CDR2 is SASEGT in the germline V gene. The CDR3 extends over 14 amino acids. V lost 1 base, J lost 3 bases, and 8 bases lay in between. CDR3 in amino acids: CASSEDRVTDTQYF. The CDR3, as DNA: TGTGCCAGCAGTGAAGACAGGGTTACAGATACGCAGTATTTT.

This clone was observed a few times. The DNA for the CDR3 is TGTGCCAGCAGCCAAGATCTGGGGGGGGCGAACTACAATGAGCAGTTCTTC. Residues: CASSQDLGGANYNEQFF. The gene calls are TRBV4-2 and TRBJ2-1; D is possibly TRBD2 (7 bases). CDR3 length: 17 amino acids. Germline lookup yields CDR1 LGHNA and CDR2 YNFKEQ. V lost 0 bases and J 3 bases, leaving 15 bases between the germline ends.

The chain couples TRBV30 to TRBJ2-7; D is perhaps TRBD2 (7 bases). The CDR3 runs to 14 residues. Germline V gene data show CDR1 as GTSNPN and CDR2 as SVGIG (reference sequence). The V end was cut by 2 bases, the J end by 0 bases, with 11 bases between. CDR3 sequence: CAWSRGGSSYEQYF. Here the CDR3 DNA reads TGTGCCTGGAGTAGGGGGGGTAGCTCCTACGAGCAGTACTTC.